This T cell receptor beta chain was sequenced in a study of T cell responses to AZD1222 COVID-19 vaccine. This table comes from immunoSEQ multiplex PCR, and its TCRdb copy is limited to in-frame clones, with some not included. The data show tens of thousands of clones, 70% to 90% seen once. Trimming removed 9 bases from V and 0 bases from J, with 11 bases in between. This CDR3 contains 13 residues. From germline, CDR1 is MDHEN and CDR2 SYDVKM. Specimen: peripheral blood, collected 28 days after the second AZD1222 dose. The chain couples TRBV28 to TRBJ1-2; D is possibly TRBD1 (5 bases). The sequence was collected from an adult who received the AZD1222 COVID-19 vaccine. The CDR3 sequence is CASGDRPNYGYTF. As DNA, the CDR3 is TGTGCCAGTGGGGACCGACCTAACTATGGCTACACCTTC.